The 22 T cell receptor beta chains listed next were all sequenced from one sample in a study of cytomegalovirus exposure and HLA in healthy donors. 60 Vbeta and 13 Jbeta primers were used in PCR. Method: immunoSEQ multiplex PCR; TCRdb's copy keeps in-frame clones and lacks some. The data contain 150,000 or so clones, 80% of them singletons. Sequencing was performed on PBMCs. These receptors were taken from a woman aged 40 to 50 in good health and CMV-seronegative.

V is TRBV25-1 and J is TRBJ1-3, with D hard to call. CDR3 size: 13 residues. Deletions cut 5 bases from V and 2 bases from J, with 7 bases between. Germline CDR1 and CDR2: MGHDK and SYGVNS. The CDR3 DNA sequence: TGTGCCAGCAGTCTAATTGCTGGAAACACCATATATTTT. Translation gives CASSLIAGNTIYF.

The V call is TRBV5-4, the J call TRBJ2-1, with 7 bases that match TRBD2. The CDR3 has 17 residues. Germline lookup yields CDR1 SGHNT and CDR2 YYREEE (reference sequence). V shed 3 bases, J shed 0 bases, and the junction held 9 bases outside the gene matches. CDR3 in amino acids: CASSSQLAGDSYNEQFF. The DNA of the CDR3 is TGTGCCAGCAGCTCCCAATTAGCGGGCGACTCCTACAATGAGCAGTTCTTC.

This clone was seen a single time. The chain couples TRBV4-2 to TRBJ2-2, with 7 bases fitting TRBD2. J lost 1 base, V lost 0 bases, and 5 bases had no gene match. The CDR3 is made up of 17 amino acids. CDR1 is LGHNA and CDR2 is YNFKEQ in the germline V gene. CDR3 coding DNA: TGTGCCAGCAGCCAAGATCTCCAGCGGGGGAACACCGGGGAGCTGTTTTTT. This translates into CASSQDLQRGNTGELFF.

The chain couples TRBV30 to TRBJ2-3, with a tentative D call TRBD2 (5 bases). The V and J ends lost 2 bases and 0 bases respectively, with 9 bases between them. The CDR3 length is 14 residues. From germline, CDR1 is GTSNPN and CDR2 SVGIG (reference sequence). The CDR3 nucleotides are TGTGCCTGGAGTCAAAGGACTAGCACAGATACGCAGTATTTT. It is translated as CAWSQRTSTDTQYF.

This chain connects TRBV19 to TRBJ2-1; TRBD2 matches at 10 bases. The germline CDR1 and CDR2 sequences are LNHDA and SQIVND (reference sequence). This CDR3 is built from 15 residues. The V and J ends lost 5 bases and 6 bases, in that order; junction bases with no gene match: 7. Here the CDR3 reads CASSGLAEISNEQFF. The CDR3 DNA reads TGTGCCAGTAGTGGACTAGCGGAGATTTCCAATGAGCAGTTCTTC.

The sample holds one count of this clone. This chain joins TRBV25-1 and TRBJ2-5; 9 bases agree with TRBD2. The V and J ends lost 2 bases and 4 bases, in that order; junction bases with no gene match: 8. Germline CDR1 is MGHDK and CDR2 is SYGVNS. The CDR3 extends over 16 amino acids. The CDR3 sequence: CASSEGGGLAIETQYF. The CDR3 nucleotides read TGTGCCAGCAGTGAAGGCGGGGGACTAGCCATAGAGACCCAGTACTTC. Looking up the rest from reference TRBV25-1 and TRBJ2-5 gives the full variable domain: EADIYQTPRYLVIGTGKKITLECSQTMGHDKMYWYQQDPGMELHLIHYSYGVNSTEKGDLSSESTVSRIRTEHFPLTLESARPSHTSQYLCASSEGGGLAIETQYFGPGTRLLVL.

The chain carries TRBV28 and TRBJ2-5; 9 nucleotides match TRBD2. The V and J ends lost 5 bases and 6 bases, in that order; junction bases with no gene match: 10. The CDR3 has 15 amino acids. Looked up from germline, CDR1 is MDHEN and CDR2 is SYDVKM. The CDR3 loop is CASSALAGGVQTQYF. CDR3 bases: TGTGCCAGCAGTGCCCTGGCGGGAGGGGTACAGACCCAGTACTTC.

This clone was counted a few times. CDR3 sequence reads: CASSQPGQGAYEAFF. As DNA, the CDR3 is TGCGCCAGCAGCCAACCGGGACAGGGGGCTTATGAAGCTTTCTTT. The chain links TRBV4-3 to TRBJ1-1, with 12 bases that match TRBD1. The V gene's germline CDR1 is LGHNA and CDR2 YSLEER. The CDR3 is 15 amino acids. After removal of 2 bases from V and 7 bases from J, the junction contained 5 bases not matched to a gene.

This chain links TRBV6-1 with TRBJ2-2, with 9 bases aligning to TRBD1. The germline V gene has CDR1 MNHNS and CDR2 SASEGT. The junction had 11 bases not matched to a gene; V was cut back by 3 bases and J by 3 bases. CDR3 length equals 18 residues. CDR3 sequence: CASSDPPSTGGYTGELFF. CDR3 nucleotide sequence: TGTGCCAGCAGTGACCCCCCCTCGACAGGGGGTTACACCGGGGAGCTGTTTTTT.

This clone was observed a few times. The rearrangement links TRBV19 to TRBJ2-1, with 11 bases aligning to TRBD1. V was pared by 8 bases and J by 9 bases, with 9 bases of the junction left unmatched. This CDR3 contains 14 residues. Germline lookup yields CDR1 LNHDA and CDR2 SQIVND (reference sequence). CDR3 nucleotide sequence: TGTGCCAGTGCCCAGGGACAGGGGGAAGTTGAGCAGTTCTTC. Encoded protein: CASAQGQGEVEQFF.

V usage is TRBV7-3 and J usage is TRBJ2-3; D is uncertain. This CDR3 spans 13 amino acids. V lost 2 bases and J lost 3, with 6 bases in between. Per the germline V gene, CDR1 is SGHTA and CDR2 is FQGTGA. CDR3 region: CASSLGQTDTQYF. The CDR3 DNA follows: TGTGCCAGCAGCTTAGGCCAAACAGATACGCAGTATTTT.

The V and J genes are TRBV19 and TRBJ2-5, with D perhaps matching TRBD2 (6 bases). This CDR3 has 14 residues. The germline V gene has CDR1 LNHDA and CDR2 SQIVND (reference sequence). V lost 3 bases and J lost 2, with 10 bases in between. CDR3 residues: CASSMGGSQETQYF. CDR3 sequence (DNA): TGTGCCAGTAGTATGGGAGGTTCACAAGAGACCCAGTACTTC. Full variable domain (outside the CDR3, taken from reference TRBV19 and TRBJ2-5): DGGITQSPKYLFRKEGQNVTLSCEQNLNHDAMYWYRQDPGQGLRLIYYSQIVNDFQKGDIAEGYSVSREKKESFPLTVTSAQKNPTAFYLCASSMGGSQETQYFGPGTRLLVL.

This clone has only a few counts. The rearrangement uses TRBV7-8 and TRBJ2-3, with D unresolved. The V end was cut by 6 bases, the J end by 1 base, with 14 bases between. The CDR3 runs to 15 residues. CDR1 is SGHVS, CDR2 FQNEAQ, per germline. CDR3 nucleotide sequence: TGTGCCAGCAGTCGACTTAACATGGGCACAGATACGCAGTATTTT. Residues: CASSRLNMGTDTQYF.

Sample share makes this clone medium-sized. The chain's CDR3 is CASSLAGPNGYTF. The CDR3 DNA reads TGTGCCAGCAGCTTAGCAGGGCCAAATGGCTACACCTTC. The chain is built from TRBV5-6 and TRBJ1-2, with a weak D call TRBD1 (5 bases). This CDR3 has 13 amino acids. Germline lookup yields CDR1 SGHDT and CDR2 YYEEEE. Trimming removed 2 bases at V and 6 bases at J, with 11 bases between.

On this clone: Distinct nucleotide sequences in the sample also encode this CDR3. V usage is TRBV5-8 and J usage is TRBJ2-1; 11 nucleotides align to TRBD2. Trimming at V came to 4 bases and at J to 3 bases, leaving 3 bases not matched to a gene. This CDR3 contains 15 residues. Germline loops: CDR1 SGHTS, CDR2 YDEGEE. This CDR3 is CASSLGTSGYNEQFF. CDR3 in DNA: TGTGCCAGCAGCCTCGGGACTAGCGGCTACAATGAGCAGTTCTTC.

The J gene is TRBJ2-3, the V gene TRBV5-1; 12 nucleotides agree with TRBD2. Germline loops: CDR1 SGHRS, CDR2 YFSETQ. Unmatched junction bases numbered 15, after V lost 4 bases and J lost 6 bases. This CDR3 is 18 amino acids long. The chain's CDR3 is CASSPGRVSSGGVDTQYF. The DNA of the CDR3 is TGCGCCAGCAGCCCGGGCCGGGTGTCTAGCGGGGGGGTCGATACGCAGTATTTT.

The gene calls are TRBV5-5 and TRBJ2-7; TRBD1 matches at 9 bases. The CDR3 is 15 amino acids. Germline assignment: CDR1 SGHKS and CDR2 YYEKEE (reference sequence). Germline trimming cut 0 bases from V and 4 bases from J; bases unmatched to any gene: 5. CDR3 protein: CASSLVDRGGYEQYF. The CDR3 DNA is TGTGCCAGCAGCTTGGTGGACAGGGGTGGTTACGAGCAGTACTTC. Looking up the rest from reference TRBV5-5 and TRBJ2-7 gives the full variable domain: DAGVTQSPTHLIKTRGQQVTLRCSPISGHKSVSWYQQVLGQGPQFIFQYYEKEERGRGNFPDRFSARQFPNYSSELNVNALLLGDSALYLCASSLVDRGGYEQYFGPGTRLTVT.

Points on this clone: Other DNA sequences in the sample encode the same CDR3. The rearrangement joins TRBV10-1 to TRBJ2-3; 8 bases are a match to TRBD1. The CDR3 consists of 13 residues. V lost 8 bases to trimming and J lost 1 base; unmatched junction nucleotides: 2. Germline CDR1 and CDR2: WNHNN and SYGVQD (reference sequence). CDR3 bases: TGCGCCAGCTCGACAGGGGGCACAGATACGCAGTATTTT. Amino acid sequence: CASSTGGTDTQYF.

The gene calls are TRBV15 and TRBJ2-5; TRBD1 might be the D (7 bases). The CDR3 is 15 residues long. Per germline, CDR1 LNHNV and CDR2 YYDKDF (reference sequence). The V end lost 0 bases, the J end lost 7 bases, and 15 bases lay between the germline ends. CDR3 residues: CATSRDLEGAGTQYF. For the CDR3, the DNA is TGTGCCACCAGCAGAGATTTGGAGGGGGCAGGGACCCAGTACTTC.

This rearrangement joins TRBV5-1 to TRBJ2-6; 12 bases align to TRBD2. In germline, CDR1 is SGHRS, CDR2 YFSETQ. Trimming took 4 bases from V and 10 from J; bases not matched to a gene: 6. This CDR3 is built from 15 residues. Here the CDR3 reads CASSTTSGGLNVLTF. Here the CDR3 DNA reads TGCGCCAGCAGCACGACTAGCGGGGGACTGAACGTCCTGACTTTC.

The rearrangement joins TRBV11-2 to TRBJ2-7; a possible D gene is TRBD2 (6 bases). There are 13 residues in the CDR3. Deletions cut 5 bases from V and 7 bases from J, with 15 bases between. Per the germline V gene, CDR1 is SGHAT and CDR2 is FQNNGV. The CDR3 nucleotides are TGTGCCAGCAGCGGGGACTCGGTCAAAGAGCAGTACTTC. This codes for CASSGDSVKEQYF.

The genes are TRBV5-6 and TRBJ1-2; D possibly corresponds to TRBD1 (5 bases). With 0 bases removed from V and 4 bases from J, the gap between germline ends came to 13 bases. Per the germline V gene, CDR1 is SGHDT and CDR2 is YYEEEE. This CDR3 has 15 residues. The CDR3 nucleotides are TGTGCCAGCAGCTTGGGCCCTCGACAGAGCTATGGCTACACCTTC. Amino acids: CASSLGPRQSYGYTF.